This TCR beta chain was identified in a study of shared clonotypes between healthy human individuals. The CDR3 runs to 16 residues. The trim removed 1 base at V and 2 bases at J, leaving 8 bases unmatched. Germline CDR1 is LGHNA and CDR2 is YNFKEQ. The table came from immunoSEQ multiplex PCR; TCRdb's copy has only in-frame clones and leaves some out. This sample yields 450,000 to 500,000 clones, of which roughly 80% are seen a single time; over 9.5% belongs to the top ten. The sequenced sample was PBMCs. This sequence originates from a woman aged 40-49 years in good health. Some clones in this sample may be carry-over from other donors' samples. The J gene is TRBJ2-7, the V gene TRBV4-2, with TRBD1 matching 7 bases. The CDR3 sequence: CASSQVWGQGAYEQYF. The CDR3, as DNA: TGTGCCAGCAGCCAAGTTTGGGGCCAGGGGGCCTACGAGCAGTACTTC.